This is a list of T cell receptor beta chains from one sample in a study of cytotoxic CD8 clonotypes in ibrutinib-treated CLL. Sequencing was performed with immunoSEQ multiplex PCR; in TCRdb, only in-frame clones are kept and a portion is missing. The profile shows some 300,000 clones, around four fifths of them singletons. Sequencing used PBMCs, obtained before ibrutinib treatment. Source of these receptors: a human donor with chronic lymphocytic leukemia. Each CDR3 is given with its conserved first and last residue. Fields, in order: CDR3 DNA, CDR3 protein, J gene, V gene, clone size, D gene. The D gene is left open where the match is weak. Clone sizes are given selectively: once, few, many, or a class where the clone is expanded.

TGTGCCAGCAGCTTGGTCCCGGGGGGAACTGAAGCTTTCTTT CASSLVPGGTEAFF TRBJ1-1 TRBV5-6 NA NA
TGTGCCAGTAGTAGGGGCAGGGATCCTCAGCCCCAGCATTTT CASSRGRDPQPQHF TRBJ1-5 TRBV19 once NA
TGTGCCAGCAGCCAGGGACGCTCCTGGGGTGGCTACACCTTC CASSQGRSWGGYTF TRBJ1-2 TRBV5-6 NA NA
TGCGCCAGCATGAGTAATTCTGGAAACACCATATATTTT CASMSNSGNTIYF TRBJ1-3 TRBV10-1 few NA
TGTGCCTGGAGAGGTATAGCGGGAGGGCCTCGTAACGAGCAGTACTTC CAWRGIAGGPRNEQYF TRBJ2-7 TRBV30 NA TRBD2
TGTGCCAGCAGGTCCGGGACTCTTAATGAGCAGTTCTTC CASRSGTLNEQFF TRBJ2-1 TRBV4-2 NA NA
TGCGCCAGCAGGCACGCCTCCCCCGGCGGCCGGGAAGGTAATGAGCAGTTCTTC CASRHASPGGREGNEQFF TRBJ2-1 TRBV4-3 once NA
TGTGCCAGCAGTTCAATACTGAACACTGAAGCTTTCTTT CASSSILNTEAFF TRBJ1-1 TRBV6-5 few NA
TGTGCCAGTAGTATTTTCTTAGCGGCAGTACCGCCTTACAATGAGCAGTTCTTC CASSIFLAAVPPYNEQFF TRBJ2-1 TRBV19 few NA
TGTGCCAGTAGTAGCCAGGGGGAAGGGTCCTACGAGCAGTACTTC CASSSQGEGSYEQYF TRBJ2-7 TRBV19 once TRBD1
TGTGCCAGCAGCCGGCCCGGGGAGCAGTACTTC CASSRPGEQYF TRBJ2-7 TRBV6-5 NA NA
TGTGCCTGGAGTGTAGGGTTAGCGGGACCGGGGGAGCAGTACTTC CAWSVGLAGPGEQYF TRBJ2-7 TRBV30 NA TRBD2
TGTGCCAGCAGTTCCTCTAGAAATCCTAGCACAGATACGCAGTATTTT CASSSSRNPSTDTQYF TRBJ2-3 TRBV6-5 NA NA
TGTGCCAGCAGCCAAAGATGGCCTAGCGGGAGTATCAAGCAGTACTTC CASSQRWPSGSIKQYF TRBJ2-7 TRBV7-9 once TRBD2
TGTGCCAGCAGCTTACAACAGGGTGACGGCTACACCTTC CASSLQQGDGYTF TRBJ1-2 TRBV5-8 NA NA
TGTGCCAGCAGCTTAGAGGGGCCCTCATCGCCCCAGCATTTT CASSLEGPSSPQHF TRBJ1-5 TRBV7-9 NA NA
TGTGCCAGCAGCTTAGCGGGAATTTATAGCAATCAGCCCCAGCATTTT CASSLAGIYSNQPQHF TRBJ1-5 TRBV7-2 NA NA
TGCGCCAGCAGTGACGGATACTATGGCTACACCTTC CASSDGYYGYTF TRBJ1-2 TRBV10-1 NA NA
TGTGCCAGCCTCGCGACTAGCGGGAGCACAGATACGCAGTATTTT CASLATSGSTDTQYF TRBJ2-3 TRBV6-1 few TRBD2
TGTGCCATCACCGCCAGGGTGTGGGAGACCCAGTACTTC CAITARVWETQYF TRBJ2-5 TRBV10-3 NA NA
TGTGCCACCAGCAGAGATCGGCAGGGGGGATACAATCAGCCCCAGCATTTT CATSRDRQGGYNQPQHF TRBJ1-5 TRBV15 NA TRBD1
TGTGCCAGTAGCAGGACAGTCAACACCGGGGAGCTGTTTTTT CASSRTVNTGELFF TRBJ2-2 TRBV19 NA NA
TGTGCCAGCAGCCTAAGATCCCTCGGGAGCTCCTACGAGCAGTACTTC CASSLRSLGSSYEQYF TRBJ2-7 TRBV7-7 few NA
TGTGCCAGCTCACTAGACTACAGGGCTGTGAACACTGAAGCTTTCTTT CASSLDYRAVNTEAFF TRBJ1-1 TRBV18 NA NA
TGTGCCAGCAGCCCCGCATATGAGCAGTTCTTC CASSPAYEQFF TRBJ2-1 TRBV9 few NA
TGTGCCAGCAGCTCGGGACTAGCGGGAGCACATACGCAGTATTTT CASSSGLAGAHTQYF TRBJ2-3 TRBV7-2 NA TRBD2
TGTGCCTGCACGGGACAGGGCTTTGGAAACACCATATATTTT CACTGQGFGNTIYF TRBJ1-3 TRBV2 once TRBD1
TGCAGTGCTACGGTGCAAGAGACCCAGTACTTC CSATVQETQYF TRBJ2-5 TRBV20-1 NA NA
TGCGCCAGCAGCTCTGGGACAGGGCCCACAGATACGCAGTATTTT CASSSGTGPTDTQYF TRBJ2-3 TRBV5-1 NA TRBD1
TGTGCCAGTAGTGGGGACAGCTCGGAGACCCAGTACTTC CASSGDSSETQYF TRBJ2-5 TRBV19 NA TRBD1
TGTGCCAGCAGTTACGTGGGAGGGCCCTACAATGAGCAGTTCTTC CASSYVGGPYNEQFF TRBJ2-1 TRBV6-5 NA TRBD2
TGCAGCGTTGTGACTGGGGCCAACGTCCTGACTTTC CSVVTGANVLTF TRBJ2-6 TRBV29-1 NA NA
TGTGCCAGCAGACTAGACAGCAATCAGCCCCAGCATTTT CASRLDSNQPQHF TRBJ1-5 TRBV28 NA NA
TGTGCCAGCAGCTTTAATCCCGCTCGGGAGCAGTACTTC CASSFNPAREQYF TRBJ2-7 TRBV7-2 NA NA
TGTGCCAGCAGCTTAGTTACCGGGACAGGGGATTCACCCCTCCACTTT CASSLVTGTGDSPLHF TRBJ1-6 TRBV11-2 NA TRBD1
TGTGCCAGCAGAGCTACAGGGGTTTACACCGGGGAGCTGTTTTTT CASRATGVYTGELFF TRBJ2-2 TRBV6-5 few TRBD1
TGTGCCAGCAGTTTACAGGGTTTAGACATTCAGTACTTC CASSLQGLDIQYF TRBJ2-4 TRBV28 NA NA
TGCGCCAGCAGCTTAGGGGACGTCTCCTACGAGCAGTACTTC CASSLGDVSYEQYF TRBJ2-7 TRBV5-1 once NA
TGTGCCAGCAGTTTAGCTGTTTACCCCTACGAGCAGTACTTC CASSLAVYPYEQYF TRBJ2-7 TRBV27 few NA
TGTGCCAGCAGGGGGCAACAGGGGTCCTATGGCTACACCTTC CASRGQQGSYGYTF TRBJ1-2 TRBV2 few TRBD1
TGTGCCAGCAGCTTCTGGGACACGGCTGGAGGAAGCTCCTACAATGAGCAGTTCTTC CASSFWDTAGGSSYNEQFF TRBJ2-1 TRBV5-6 NA NA
TGTGCCAGCAGTTTATCGGGACAGATTGAAGCTTTCTTT CASSLSGQIEAFF TRBJ1-1 TRBV27 once TRBD1
TGTGCCATCAGTGATGGGTGGAATGAGCAGTTCTTC CAISDGWNEQFF TRBJ2-1 TRBV10-3 NA NA
TGTGCCAGCAGCTTAGATGGGACGGCGAACACCGGGGAGCTGTTTTTT CASSLDGTANTGELFF TRBJ2-2 TRBV7-8 NA NA
TGTGCCAGCAGCTTAGTAGTATCGGGACAGGGGTCTCGAAAACTGTTTTTT CASSLVVSGQGSRKLFF TRBJ1-4 TRBV7-8 NA TRBD1